The 23 T cell receptor beta chains reported below all come from one sample, sequenced in a study of T cell repertoires in ileal Crohn's disease. Repertoires were generated with immunoSEQ multiplex PCR, while TCRdb's copy carries only in-frame clones and drops some. The sample has approximately 29,000 clones, roughly 81% seen once; the top ten hold roughly 5.7%. What was sequenced was ileal tissue. These receptors all stem from an adult with Crohn's disease.

The gene calls are TRBV5-4 and TRBJ2-7; 8 bases map to TRBD2. The V gene's germline CDR1 is SGHNT and CDR2 YYREEE (reference sequence). The CDR3 length is 13 residues. Trimming at V came to 2 bases and at J to 5 bases, leaving 3 bases not matched to a gene. The chain's CDR3 is CASSFGGGNEQYF. In DNA, the CDR3 is TGTGCCAGCAGCTTCGGGGGGGGCAACGAGCAGTACTTC.

The genes are TRBV7-9 and TRBJ1-1, with D perhaps TRBD1 (6 bases). CDR1 and CDR2 from the germline V gene are SEHNR and FQNEAQ (reference sequence). Trimming stripped 3 bases from V and 4 bases from J, with 9 bases between. The CDR3 sequence is 13 residues long. The CDR3 loop reads CASSLNRATEAFF. The CDR3 nucleotides read TGTGCCAGCAGCTTGAACAGGGCCACTGAAGCTTTCTTT. The whole variable domain, remainder taken from reference TRBV7-9 and TRBJ1-1, is DTGVSQNPRHKITKRGQNVTFRCDPISEHNRLYWYRQTLGQGPEFLTYFQNEAQLEKSRLLSDRFSAERPKGSFSTLEIQRTEQGDSAMYLCASSLNRATEAFFGQGTRLTVV.

J is TRBJ1-5 and V is TRBV7-3, with D unclear. Trimming removed 0 bases at V and 6 bases at J, with 9 bases between. CDR3 length equals 14 residues. Germline V gene data show CDR1 as SGHTA and CDR2 as FQGTGA. CDR3 in amino acids: CASSLTEMGQPQHF. Here the CDR3 DNA reads TGTGCCAGCAGCTTAACGGAGATGGGTCAGCCCCAGCATTTT.

This sequence joins TRBV4-3 and TRBJ1-2, with D perhaps TRBD1 (5 bases). The CDR3 has 14 residues. The germline V and J ends were trimmed by 6 bases and 4 bases, with 15 bases remaining between them. Germline-derived CDR1 and CDR2 are LGHNA and YSLEER. The CDR3: CASRGDYRSYGYTF. The CDR3 nucleotides are TGCGCCAGCAGAGGGGACTACAGGTCCTATGGCTACACCTTC.

This clone appeared a few times. Other DNA sequences in this sample translate to the same CDR3. The gene calls are TRBV4-3 and TRBJ2-3; D possibly corresponds to TRBD1 (6 bases). The CDR3 loop spans 15 amino acids. With 0 bases removed from V and 1 base from J, the gap between germline ends came to 8 bases. Germline CDR1 LGHNA, CDR2 YSLEER. The chain's CDR3 is CASSQDPGGTDTQYF. In nucleotides, the CDR3 is TGCGCCAGCAGCCAAGATCCAGGGGGCACAGATACGCAGTATTTT.

The chain combines TRBV11-2 with TRBJ2-5, with D possibly TRBD2 on 6 matching bases. V shed 1 base and J shed 5 bases, with 11 bases lying between them. Per the germline V gene, CDR1 is SGHAT and CDR2 is FQNNGV. The CDR3 runs to 14 residues. The CDR3 DNA reads TGTGCCAGCAGCTTAGGTGGGGGAGGTGAGACCCAGTACTTC. This translates into CASSLGGGGETQYF. The variable domain in full, completed from reference TRBV11-2 and TRBJ2-5, reads EAGVAQSPRYKIIEKRQSVAFWCNPISGHATLYWYQQILGQGPKLLIQFQNNGVVDDSQLPKDRFSAERLKGVDSTLKIQPAKLEDSAVYLCASSLGGGGETQYFGPGTRLLVL.

The rearrangement links TRBV27 to TRBJ1-5; 7 bases agree with TRBD1. The CDR3 has 13 amino acids. CDR1 and CDR2 (germline): MNHEY, SMNVEV (reference sequence). V lost 5 bases and J lost 2; bases outside the gene matches: 0. The CDR3 here is CASSGQGNQPQHF. CDR3 bases: TGTGCCAGCAGTGGACAGGGCAATCAGCCCCAGCATTTT.

This clone is labeled medium-sized. The rearrangement links TRBV21-1 to TRBJ1-2; TRBD1 reflects the table's D call only, with no check against the DNA. TRBV21-1 is a listed pseudogene. CDR3 length equals 13 residues. The CDR3 DNA reads TGTGCCAGCAGCCCGACAGGGAGCTATGGCTACACCTTC. This translates into CASSPTGSYGYTF.

V and J are TRBV6-6 and TRBJ2-5; TRBD1 aligns across 8 bases. The J call is uncertain, as TRBJ2-7 better fits the DNA end. Per the germline V gene, CDR1 is MNHNY and CDR2 is SVGAGI (reference sequence). CDR3 size: 13 residues. As DNA, the CDR3 is TGTGCCAGCAGCCGACAGGGGCCCTACGAGCAGTACTTC. This translates into CASSRQGPYEQYF.

This clone was counted once. The chain has TRBV18 and TRBJ2-5; 8 bases are shared with TRBD2. V shed 5 bases and J 2 bases; nucleotides not matched to a gene: 10. CDR3 size: 16 residues. Germline V gene sequence: CDR1 KGHSH, CDR2 LQKENI. DNA of the CDR3: TGTGCCAGCTCAACGAGCCTCATAGCGGGGCAAGAGACCCAGTACTTC. Amino acid sequence: CASSTSLIAGQETQYF.

The chain combines TRBV4-3 with TRBJ2-7, with TRBD1 matching over 9 bases. Unmatched junction bases numbered 7, after V lost 0 bases and J lost 4 bases. Germline CDR1 LGHNA, CDR2 YSLEER. This CDR3 has 16 amino acids. Here the CDR3 DNA reads TGCGCCAGCAGCCAAGATCCAGGGACAGGGACGTACGAGCAGTACTTC. The encoded protein is CASSQDPGTGTYEQYF.

The chain combines TRBV12-5 with TRBJ1-2; D is ambiguous. Looked up from germline, CDR1 is LGHNT and CDR2 is FRNRAP. The CDR3 spans 15 residues. V lost 0 bases and J lost 8, with 16 bases in between. CDR3 amino acids: CASGLVPPGSKGYTF. CDR3 coding DNA: TGTGCTAGTGGTTTGGTCCCGCCAGGCTCAAAGGGCTACACCTTC.

The chain's CDR3 is CAATGGDIDTQYF. In DNA, the CDR3 is TGTGCCGCAACAGGGGGCGATATAGATACGCAGTATTTT. The rearrangement joins TRBV30 to TRBJ2-3, with 9 positions matching TRBD1. The CDR3 consists of 13 residues. Trimming removed 8 bases from V and 5 bases from J; junction bases left unmatched: 8. Germline V gene data show CDR1 as GTSNPN and CDR2 as SVGIG (reference sequence).

The V call is TRBV11-2, the J call TRBJ2-4, with D possibly being TRBD2 (5 bases). With 0 bases removed from V and 7 bases from J, the gap between germline ends came to 10 bases. Germline V gene sequence: CDR1 SGHAT, CDR2 FQNNGV. This CDR3 is built from 14 residues. Here the CDR3 DNA reads TGTGCCAGCAGCTTAGAACCGGGGTTGAACATTCAGTACTTC. It specifies CASSLEPGLNIQYF. Variable domain in full (rest from reference TRBV11-2 and TRBJ2-4): EAGVAQSPRYKIIEKRQSVAFWCNPISGHATLYWYQQILGQGPKLLIQFQNNGVVDDSQLPKDRFSAERLKGVDSTLKIQPAKLEDSAVYLCASSLEPGLNIQYFGAGTRLSVL.

The chain uses TRBV6-5 and TRBJ1-4; D call uncertain. CDR3 length: 12 residues. V dropped 5 bases and J dropped 8 bases, with 9 bases sitting between them. Germline CDR1 reads MNHEY; CDR2 reads SVGAGI. The CDR3: CASSPDWEKLFF. CDR3 coding DNA: TGTGCCAGCAGTCCGGACTGGGAAAAACTGTTTTTT.

The chain has TRBV7-2 and TRBJ2-3, with a possible D match to TRBD2 (6 bases). V lost 6 bases, J lost 8 bases, and 12 bases lay in between. Per germline, CDR1 SGHTA and CDR2 FQGNSA. This CDR3 region has 12 residues. Here the CDR3 DNA reads TGTGCCAGCAGTATAGGAGGGAGTACGCAGTATTTT. This sequence encodes CASSIGGSTQYF.

On this clone itself: Other DNA sequences in the same sample also yield this CDR3. The gene calls are TRBV27 and TRBJ2-3, with TRBD2 matching over 7 bases. The CDR3 extends over 16 amino acids. Germline CDR1 is MNHEY and CDR2 is SMNVEV (reference sequence). With 7 bases clipped from V and 1 base from J, the junction kept 11 bases outside the gene matches. CDR3 residues: CASTVGLAGGTDTQYF. For the CDR3, the DNA is TGTGCCAGCACCGTAGGACTGGCGGGGGGCACAGATACGCAGTATTTT.

This clone was counted between two and nine times. The chain links TRBV11-2 to TRBJ2-7; the D is unclear. Germline CDR1 and CDR2: SGHAT and FQNNGV. The CDR3 contains 13 residues. The germline V and J ends were trimmed by 3 bases and 4 bases, with 10 bases remaining between them. CDR3 DNA: TGTGCCAGCAGCTTTGAGTTTGGTTACGAGCAGTACTTC. It codes for CASSFEFGYEQYF. Full variable domain (outside the CDR3, taken from reference TRBV11-2 and TRBJ2-7): EAGVAQSPRYKIIEKRQSVAFWCNPISGHATLYWYQQILGQGPKLLIQFQNNGVVDDSQLPKDRFSAERLKGVDSTLKIQPAKLEDSAVYLCASSFEFGYEQYFGPGTRLTVT.

The chain couples TRBV6-5 to TRBJ1-6; D perhaps matches TRBD1 (6 bases). The CDR3 covers 13 residues. V dropped 5 bases and J dropped 10 bases, with 12 bases sitting between them. Germline-derived CDR1 and CDR2 are MNHEY and SVGAGI. CDR3 DNA: TGTGCCAGCAGTCAGGGGCCTGTGTCACCCCTCCACTTT. This codes for CASSQGPVSPLHF.

V is TRBV11-2 and J is TRBJ1-6; no clear D. Trimming cost V 0 bases and J 6 bases, with 6 bases left between them. The CDR3 is 14 amino acids. Looked up from germline, CDR1 is SGHAT and CDR2 is FQNNGV. The CDR3 region has the DNA TGTGCCAGCAGCTTAGATATAATTAATTCACCCCTCCACTTT. Amino acid sequence: CASSLDIINSPLHF. Supplemented by reference TRBV11-2 and TRBJ1-6, the full variable domain reads EAGVAQSPRYKIIEKRQSVAFWCNPISGHATLYWYQQILGQGPKLLIQFQNNGVVDDSQLPKDRFSAERLKGVDSTLKIQPAKLEDSAVYLCASSLDIINSPLHFGNGTRLTVT.

Turning to this clone: In the same sample, other DNA sequences code for this CDR3. The chain couples TRBV2 to TRBJ1-6, with D possibly being TRBD1 (6 bases). This CDR3 is built from 14 residues. Germline values: CDR1 SNHLY, CDR2 FYNNEI. V was pared by 6 bases and J by 6 bases, with 12 bases between. The DNA of the CDR3 is TGTGCCAGCAGGAGGGGGATTAGTAATTCACCCCTCCACTTT. It translates to CASRRGISNSPLHF. Supplemented by reference TRBV2 and TRBJ1-6, the full variable domain reads EPEVTQTPSHQVTQMGQEVILRCVPISNHLYFYWYRQILGQKVEFLVSFYNNEISEKSEIFDDQFSVERPDGSNFTLKIRSTKLEDSAMYFCASRRGISNSPLHFGNGTRLTVT.

This clone was detected only a few times. V and J are TRBV11-2 and TRBJ1-3; TRBD1 aligns across 7 bases. The trim removed 0 bases at V and 0 bases at J, leaving 2 bases unmatched. The V gene's germline CDR1 is SGHAT and CDR2 FQNNGV. The CDR3 sequence is 16 residues long. The CDR3, as DNA: TGTGCCAGCAGCTTAGAGTGGGACAGCTCTGGAAACACCATATATTTT. Encoded protein: CASSLEWDSSGNTIYF.

Concerning this clone itself: Other DNA sequences of this sample code for an identical CDR3. This chain connects TRBV10-3 to TRBJ2-7; D not resolved. The V gene's germline CDR1 is ENHRY and CDR2 SYGVKD. The V end was cut by 3 bases, the J end by 4 bases, with 4 bases between. The CDR3 spans 11 residues. CDR3 nucleotide sequence: TGTGCCATCAGTGACAGTTACGAGCAGTACTTC. Protein: CAISDSYEQYF.